The 2 T cell receptor beta chains below come from one sample, sequenced in a study of cytomegalovirus exposure and HLA in healthy donors. Primers for the PCR totalled 60 Vbeta and 13 Jbeta. Some clones are missing from TCRdb's copy, which holds only in-frame ones; the method was immunoSEQ multiplex PCR. The sample shows fewer than 250,000 clones, around 87% of them seen only once. Sequencing used PBMCs. These receptors originate from a boy between 2 and 10 years old in good health and CMV-seronegative.

The V gene is TRBV27, the J gene TRBJ2-7; 8 positions agree with TRBD1. Trimming at V came to 6 bases and at J to 6 bases, leaving 4 bases not matched to a gene. Germline CDR1 MNHEY, CDR2 SMNVEV (reference sequence). The CDR3 extends over 12 amino acids. CDR3 loop: CASRTGGSEQYF. The CDR3 DNA follows: TGTGCCAGCAGAACAGGGGGATCCGAGCAGTACTTC.

This clone came up once. The rearrangement joins TRBV25-1 to TRBJ2-5; possibly TRBD1 for D (6 bases). The germline gives CDR1 MGHDK, CDR2 SYGVNS. Trimming left V 3 bases short and J 5 bases short, with 19 bases between. CDR3 length equals 16 residues. CDR3 bases: TGTGCCAGCAGTGAGTCGTCCTGGGGGCCTATGGAGACCCAGTACTTC. Translating it yields CASSESSWGPMETQYF.